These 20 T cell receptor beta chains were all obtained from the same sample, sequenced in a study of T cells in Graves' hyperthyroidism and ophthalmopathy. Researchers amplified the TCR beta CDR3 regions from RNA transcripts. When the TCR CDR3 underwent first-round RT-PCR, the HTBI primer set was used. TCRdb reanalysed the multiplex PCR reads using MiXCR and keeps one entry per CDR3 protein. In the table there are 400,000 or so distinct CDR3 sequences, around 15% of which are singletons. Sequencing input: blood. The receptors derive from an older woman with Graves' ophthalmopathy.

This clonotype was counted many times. CDR3 in DNA: TGTGCCAGCAGCTGGTCCCCCGGCCTAGCGGGATACAATGAGCAGTTCTTC. Translation gives CASSWSPGLAGYNEQFF. V usage is TRBV5-8 and J usage is TRBJ2-1; 9 bases are a match to TRBD2. V lost 3 bases and J lost 4; bases outside the gene matches: 11. This CDR3 is 17 amino acids long. Germline CDR1 SGHTS, CDR2 YDEGEE. The full variable domain, in which reference TRBV5-8 and TRBJ2-1 provide the parts outside the CDR3, is EAGVTQSPTHLIKTRGQQATLRCSPISGHTSVYWYQQALGLGLQFLLWYDEGEERNRGNFPPRFSGRQFPNYSSELNVNALELEDSALYLCASSWSPGLAGYNEQFFGPGTRLTVL.

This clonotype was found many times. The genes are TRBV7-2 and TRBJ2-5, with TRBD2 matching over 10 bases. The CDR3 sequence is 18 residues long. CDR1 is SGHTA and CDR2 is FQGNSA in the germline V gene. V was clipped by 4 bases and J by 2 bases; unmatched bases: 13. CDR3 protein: CASSYLPAGSGRQETQYF. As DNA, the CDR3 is TGTGCCAGCAGCTATTTACCCGCGGGTAGCGGGAGGCAAGAGACCCAGTACTTC.

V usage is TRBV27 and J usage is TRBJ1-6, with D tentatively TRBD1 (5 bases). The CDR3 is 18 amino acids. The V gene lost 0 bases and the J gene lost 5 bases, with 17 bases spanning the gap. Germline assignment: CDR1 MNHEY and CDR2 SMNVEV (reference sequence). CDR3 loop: CASSLSFSRGLNNSPLHF. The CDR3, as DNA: TGTGCCAGCAGTTTATCGTTCAGCCGGGGCCTAAATAATTCACCCCTCCACTTT.

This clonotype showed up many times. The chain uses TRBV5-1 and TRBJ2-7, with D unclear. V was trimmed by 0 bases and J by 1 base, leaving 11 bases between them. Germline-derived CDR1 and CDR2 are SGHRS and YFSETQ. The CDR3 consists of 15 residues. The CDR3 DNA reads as TGCGCCAGCAGCTTGGAGCCCGGCGCGTCCTACGAGCAGTACTTC. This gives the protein CASSLEPGASYEQYF.

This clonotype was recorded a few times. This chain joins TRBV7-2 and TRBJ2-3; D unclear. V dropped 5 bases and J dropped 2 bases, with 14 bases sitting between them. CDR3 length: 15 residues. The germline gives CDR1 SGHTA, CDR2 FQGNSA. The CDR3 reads CASSLSRPFTDTQYF. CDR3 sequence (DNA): TGTGCCAGCAGCCTAAGTAGGCCTTTCACAGATACGCAGTATTTT.

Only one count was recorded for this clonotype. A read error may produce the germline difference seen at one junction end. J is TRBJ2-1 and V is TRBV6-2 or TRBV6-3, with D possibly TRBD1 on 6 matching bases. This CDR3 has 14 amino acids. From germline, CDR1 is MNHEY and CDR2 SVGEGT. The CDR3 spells CASSNRVGINEQLF. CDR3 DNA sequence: TGTGCCAGCAGTAACAGGGTTGGTATTAATGAGCAGCTCTTC.

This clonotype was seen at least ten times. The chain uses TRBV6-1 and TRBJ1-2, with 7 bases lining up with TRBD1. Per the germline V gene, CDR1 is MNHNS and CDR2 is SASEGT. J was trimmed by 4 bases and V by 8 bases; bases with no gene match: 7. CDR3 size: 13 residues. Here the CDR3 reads CASAPDRTYGYTF. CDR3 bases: TGTGCCAGCGCTCCGGACAGGACCTATGGCTACACCTTC.

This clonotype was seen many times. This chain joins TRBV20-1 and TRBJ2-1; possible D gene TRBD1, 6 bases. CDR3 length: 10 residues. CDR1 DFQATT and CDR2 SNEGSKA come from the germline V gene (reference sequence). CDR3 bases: TGCAGAGTTCAGGGGAATGAGCAGTTCTTC. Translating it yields CRVQGNEQFF.

CDR3: CASSHDTASSSYEQYF. CDR3 DNA: TGTGCCAGCAGCCACGACACGGCATCTAGCTCCTACGAGCAGTACTTC. The chain recombines TRBV13 with TRBJ2-7; D ambiguous. Between the trimmed V and J ends, which lost 5 bases and 0 bases, there was a span of 17 bases. The CDR3 has 16 residues. In germline, CDR1 is PRHDT, CDR2 FYEKMQ (reference sequence).

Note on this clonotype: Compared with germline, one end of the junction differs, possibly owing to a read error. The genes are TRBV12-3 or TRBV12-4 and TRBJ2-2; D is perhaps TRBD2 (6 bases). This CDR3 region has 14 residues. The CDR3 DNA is TGTGCCACCCGGGAGCATCCGAACACCGAGGAGCTGTTTTTT. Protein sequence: CATREHPNTEELFF.

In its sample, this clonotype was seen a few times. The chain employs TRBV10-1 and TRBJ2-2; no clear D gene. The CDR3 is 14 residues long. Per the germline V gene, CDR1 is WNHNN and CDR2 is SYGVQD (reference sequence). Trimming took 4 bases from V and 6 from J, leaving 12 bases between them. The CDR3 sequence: CASSGYPGAGELFF. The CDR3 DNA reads TGCGCCAGCAGTGGGTACCCTGGTGCCGGGGAGCTGTTTTTT.

In DNA, the CDR3 is TGCAGTGCTGGCCTGGGGAACGAGCAGTACTTC. This gives the protein CSAGLGNEQYF. The V gene is TRBV20-1, the J gene TRBJ2-7; no definite D call. Germline V gene lookup returns CDR1 DFQATT and CDR2 SNEGSKA (reference sequence). Trimming took 5 bases from V and 5 from J, leaving 10 bases between them. There are 11 residues in the CDR3.

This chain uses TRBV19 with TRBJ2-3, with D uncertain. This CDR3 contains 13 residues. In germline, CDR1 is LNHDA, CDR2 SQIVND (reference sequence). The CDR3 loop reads CAAARHFTDTQYF. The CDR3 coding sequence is TGTGCAGCCGCCCGGCATTTCACAGATACGCAGTATTTT.

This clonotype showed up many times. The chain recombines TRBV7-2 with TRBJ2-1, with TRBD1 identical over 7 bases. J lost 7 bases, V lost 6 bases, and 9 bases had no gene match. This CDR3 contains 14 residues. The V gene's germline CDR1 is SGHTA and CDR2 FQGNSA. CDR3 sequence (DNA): TGTGCCAGCAGGCGACCGGGACAGAATAATGAGCAGTTCTTC. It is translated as CASRRPGQNNEQFF.

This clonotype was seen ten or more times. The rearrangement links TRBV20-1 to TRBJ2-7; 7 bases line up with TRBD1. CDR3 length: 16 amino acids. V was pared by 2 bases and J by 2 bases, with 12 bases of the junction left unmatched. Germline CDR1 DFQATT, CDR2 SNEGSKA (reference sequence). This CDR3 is CSARYGPGQRTYEQYF. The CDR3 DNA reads TGCAGTGCTAGATATGGTCCGGGACAGAGGACCTACGAGCAGTACTTC.

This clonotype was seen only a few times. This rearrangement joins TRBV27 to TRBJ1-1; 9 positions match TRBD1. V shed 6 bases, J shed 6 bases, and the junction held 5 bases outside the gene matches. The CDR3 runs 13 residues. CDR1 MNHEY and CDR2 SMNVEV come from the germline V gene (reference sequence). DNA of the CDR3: TGTGCCAGCAGAAACAGGGGGCTAGCTGAAGCTTTCTTT. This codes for CASRNRGLAEAFF.

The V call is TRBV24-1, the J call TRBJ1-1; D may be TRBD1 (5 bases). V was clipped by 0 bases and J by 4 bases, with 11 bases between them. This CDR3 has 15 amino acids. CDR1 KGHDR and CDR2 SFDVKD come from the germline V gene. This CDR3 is CATSDLDTGGTEAFF. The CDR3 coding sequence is TGTGCCACCAGTGATTTGGACACGGGGGGCACTGAAGCTTTCTTT.

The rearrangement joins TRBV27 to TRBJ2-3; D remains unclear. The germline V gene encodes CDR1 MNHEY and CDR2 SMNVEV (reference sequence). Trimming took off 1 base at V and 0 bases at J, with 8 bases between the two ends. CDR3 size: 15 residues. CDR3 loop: CASSLWATSTDTQYF. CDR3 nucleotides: TGTGCCAGCAGTTTATGGGCAACTAGCACAGATACGCAGTATTTT.

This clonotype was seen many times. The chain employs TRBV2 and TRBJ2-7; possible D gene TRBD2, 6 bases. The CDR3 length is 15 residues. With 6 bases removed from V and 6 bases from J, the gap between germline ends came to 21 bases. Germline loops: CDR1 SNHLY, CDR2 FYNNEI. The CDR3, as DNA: TGTGCCAGCAGAGACTCGGGACTCATTAGGGGCGAGCAGTACTTC. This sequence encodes CASRDSGLIRGEQYF.

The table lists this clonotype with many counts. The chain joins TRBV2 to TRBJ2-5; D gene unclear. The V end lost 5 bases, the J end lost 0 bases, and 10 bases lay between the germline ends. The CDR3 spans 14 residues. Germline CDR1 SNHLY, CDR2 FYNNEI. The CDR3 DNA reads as TGTGCCAGCAGTCCCCGACTGGACCAAGAGACCCAGTACTTC. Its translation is CASSPRLDQETQYF. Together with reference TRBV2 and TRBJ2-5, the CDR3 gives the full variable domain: EPEVTQTPSHQVTQMGQEVILRCVPISNHLYFYWYRQILGQKVEFLVSFYNNEISEKSEIFDDQFSVERPDGSNFTLKIRSTKLEDSAMYFCASSPRLDQETQYFGPGTRLLVL.